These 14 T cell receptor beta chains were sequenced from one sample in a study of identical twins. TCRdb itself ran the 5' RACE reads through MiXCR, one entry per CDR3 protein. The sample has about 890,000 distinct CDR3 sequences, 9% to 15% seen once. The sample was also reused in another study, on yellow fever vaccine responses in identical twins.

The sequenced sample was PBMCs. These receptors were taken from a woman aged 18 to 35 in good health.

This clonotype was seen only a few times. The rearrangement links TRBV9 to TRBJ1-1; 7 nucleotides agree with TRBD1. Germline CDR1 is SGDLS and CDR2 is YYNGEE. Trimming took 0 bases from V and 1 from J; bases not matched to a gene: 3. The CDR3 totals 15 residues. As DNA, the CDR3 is TGTGCCAGCAGCGTAGGACAGGGCTCGAACACTGAAGCTTTCTTT. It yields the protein CASSVGQGSNTEAFF.

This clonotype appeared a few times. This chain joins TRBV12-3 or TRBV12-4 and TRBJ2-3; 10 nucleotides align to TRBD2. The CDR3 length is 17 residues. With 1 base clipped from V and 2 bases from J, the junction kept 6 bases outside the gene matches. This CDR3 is CASSLEGSGGFTDTQYF. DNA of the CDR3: TGTGCCAGCAGTTTAGAAGGTAGCGGGGGGTTCACAGATACGCAGTATTTT.

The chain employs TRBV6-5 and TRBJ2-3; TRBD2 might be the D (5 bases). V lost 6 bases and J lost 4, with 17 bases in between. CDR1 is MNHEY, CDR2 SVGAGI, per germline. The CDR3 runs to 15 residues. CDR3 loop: CASSYVGGSADTQYF. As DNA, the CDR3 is TGTGCCAGCAGCTACGTGGGTGGGAGTGCAGATACGCAGTATTTT.

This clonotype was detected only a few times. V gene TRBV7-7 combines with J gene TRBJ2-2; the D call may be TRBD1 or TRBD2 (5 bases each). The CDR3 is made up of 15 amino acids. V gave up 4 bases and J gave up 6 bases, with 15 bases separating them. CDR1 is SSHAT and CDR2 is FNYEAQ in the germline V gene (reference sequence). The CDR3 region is CASSWGPPGSGELFF. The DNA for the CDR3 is TGTGCCAGCAGCTGGGGACCGCCGGGGTCCGGGGAGCTGTTTTTT. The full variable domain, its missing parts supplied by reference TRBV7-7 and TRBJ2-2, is GAGVSQSPRYKVTKRGQDVTLRCDPISSHATLYWYQQALGQGPEFLTYFNYEAQPDKSGLPSDRFSAERPEGSISTLTIQRTEQRDSAMYRCASSWGPPGSGELFFGEGSRLTVL.

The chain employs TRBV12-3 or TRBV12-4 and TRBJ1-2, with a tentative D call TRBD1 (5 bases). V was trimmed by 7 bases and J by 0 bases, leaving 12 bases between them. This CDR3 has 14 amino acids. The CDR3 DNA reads TGTGCCAGCAAAAGAGTGGGGGCTAACTATGGCTACACCTTC. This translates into CASKRVGANYGYTF.

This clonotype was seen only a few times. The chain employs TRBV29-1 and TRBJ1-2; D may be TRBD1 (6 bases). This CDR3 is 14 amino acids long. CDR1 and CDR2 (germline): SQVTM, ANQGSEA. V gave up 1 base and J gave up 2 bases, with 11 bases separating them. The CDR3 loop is CSVEGRGANYGYTF. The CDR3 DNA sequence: TGCAGCGTTGAAGGGAGGGGGGCCAACTATGGCTACACCTTC. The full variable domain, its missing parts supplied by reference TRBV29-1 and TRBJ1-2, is SAVISQKPSRDICQRGTSLTIQCQVDSQVTMMFWYRQQPGQSLTLIATANQGSEATYESGFVIDKFPISRPNLTFSTLTVSNMSPEDSSIYLCSVEGRGANYGYTFGSGTRLTVV.

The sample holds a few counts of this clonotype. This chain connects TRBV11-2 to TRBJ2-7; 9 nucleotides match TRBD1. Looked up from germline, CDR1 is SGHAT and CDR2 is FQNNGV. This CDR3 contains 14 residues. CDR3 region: CASSLDLRDREVRV. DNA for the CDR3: TGTGCCAGCAGCTTAGACCTCCGGGACAGGGAGGTCCGGGTC.

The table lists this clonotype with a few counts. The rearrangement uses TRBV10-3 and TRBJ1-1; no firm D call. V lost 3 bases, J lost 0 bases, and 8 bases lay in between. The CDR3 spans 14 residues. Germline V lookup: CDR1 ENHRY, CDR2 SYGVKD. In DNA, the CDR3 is TGTGCCATCAGTGACGGTCTGATGAACACTGAAGCTTTCTTT. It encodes CAISDGLMNTEAFF.

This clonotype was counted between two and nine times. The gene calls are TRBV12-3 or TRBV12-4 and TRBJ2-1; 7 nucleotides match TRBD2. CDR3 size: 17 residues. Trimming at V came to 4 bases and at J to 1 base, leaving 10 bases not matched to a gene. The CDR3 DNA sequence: TGTGCCAGCAGTTCACTAGCGCCACCGGTTTCCTACAATGAGCAGTTCTTC. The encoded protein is CASSSLAPPVSYNEQFF.

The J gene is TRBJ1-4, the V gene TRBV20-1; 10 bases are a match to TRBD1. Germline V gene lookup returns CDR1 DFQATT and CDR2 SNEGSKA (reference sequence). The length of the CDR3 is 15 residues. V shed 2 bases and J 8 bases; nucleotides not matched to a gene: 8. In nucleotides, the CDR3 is TGCAGTGCTAGAAGCCGGGACAGGGGTGGAGAAAAACTGTTTTTT. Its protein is CSARSRDRGGEKLFF.

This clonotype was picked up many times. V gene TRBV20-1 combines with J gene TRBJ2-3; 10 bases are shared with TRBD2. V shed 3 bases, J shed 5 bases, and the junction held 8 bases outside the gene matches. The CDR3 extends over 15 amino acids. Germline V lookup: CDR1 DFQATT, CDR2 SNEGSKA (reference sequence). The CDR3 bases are TGCAGTGCTAGGGCCCCGGGACTAGCGATAGATACGCAGTATTTT. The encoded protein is CSARAPGLAIDTQYF.

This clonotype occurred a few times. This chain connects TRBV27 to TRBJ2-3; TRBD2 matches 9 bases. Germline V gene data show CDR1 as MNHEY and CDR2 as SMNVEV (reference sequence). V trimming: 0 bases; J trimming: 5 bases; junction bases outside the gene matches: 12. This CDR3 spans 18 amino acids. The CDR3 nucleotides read TGTGCCAGCAGTTTATCTAGTGCGGGACTAGCATTTGGAGATACGCAGTATTTT. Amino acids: CASSLSSAGLAFGDTQYF.

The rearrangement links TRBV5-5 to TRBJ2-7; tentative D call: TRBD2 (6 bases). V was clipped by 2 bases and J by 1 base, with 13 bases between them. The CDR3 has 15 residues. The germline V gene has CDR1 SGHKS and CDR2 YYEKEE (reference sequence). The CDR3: CASSFTGTASYEQYF. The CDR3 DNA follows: TGTGCCAGCAGCTTCACCGGGACTGCTTCCTACGAGCAGTACTTC.

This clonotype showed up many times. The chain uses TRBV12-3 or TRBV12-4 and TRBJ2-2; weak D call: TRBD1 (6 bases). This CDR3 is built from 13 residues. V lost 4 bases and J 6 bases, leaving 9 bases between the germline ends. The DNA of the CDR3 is TGTGCCAGCAGTTACAGGGTGTCCGGGGAGCTGTTTTTT. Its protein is CASSYRVSGELFF.